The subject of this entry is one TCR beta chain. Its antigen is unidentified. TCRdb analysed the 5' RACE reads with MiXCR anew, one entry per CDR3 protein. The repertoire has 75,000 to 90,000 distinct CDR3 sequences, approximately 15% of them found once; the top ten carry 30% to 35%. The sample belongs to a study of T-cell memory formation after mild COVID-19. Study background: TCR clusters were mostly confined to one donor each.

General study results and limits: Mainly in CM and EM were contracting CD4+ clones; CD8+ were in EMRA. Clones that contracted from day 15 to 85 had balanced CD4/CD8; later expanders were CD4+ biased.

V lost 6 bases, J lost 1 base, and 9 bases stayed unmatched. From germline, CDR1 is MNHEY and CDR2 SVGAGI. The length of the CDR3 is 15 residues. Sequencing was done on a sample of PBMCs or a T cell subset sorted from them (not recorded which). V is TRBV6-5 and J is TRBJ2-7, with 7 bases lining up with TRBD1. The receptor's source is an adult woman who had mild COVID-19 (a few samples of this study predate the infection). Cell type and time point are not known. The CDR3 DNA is TGTGCCAGCAGCTCCAGACAGGGTATATCCTACGAGCAGTACTTC. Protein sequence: CASSSRQGISYEQYF.